A single sample is the source of the 28 T cell receptor beta chains below, sequenced in a study of blood T cells in healthy people across ages. Then a second PCR, running about 6 to 11 cycles, was carried out with a sample-barcoded 5' primer and a J-beta primer mix. One entry per CDR3 protein results from TCRdb running MiXCR on the 5' RACE reads. The top ten clones hold under 50% of a sample with 780,000 or so distinct CDR3 sequences, approximately 53% of them seen once. The material sequenced was blood. The receptor set was obtained from a man older than 75 in good health.

This clonotype was detected only a few times. The chain carries TRBV4-1 and TRBJ2-4; 9 bases map to TRBD2. This CDR3 region has 17 residues. Trimming removed 1 base from V and 4 bases from J; junction bases left unmatched: 8. From germline, CDR1 is MGHRA and CDR2 YSYEKL. The CDR3 protein is CASSQGRASGKKNIQYF. As DNA, the CDR3 is TGCGCCAGCAGCCAAGGTCGGGCTAGCGGGAAAAAAAACATTCAGTACTTC.

The gene calls are TRBV18 and TRBJ1-1; D perhaps matches TRBD1 (6 bases). CDR1 is KGHSH and CDR2 is LQKENI in the germline V gene. This CDR3 contains 15 residues. The V and J ends lost 0 bases and 4 bases respectively, with 12 bases between them. The CDR3 spells CASSPPRGGGTEAFF. The CDR3 DNA reads TGTGCCAGCTCACCACCCAGAGGGGGAGGCACTGAAGCTTTCTTT.

The chain has TRBV6-6 and TRBJ2-7, with D perhaps TRBD1 or TRBD2 (6 bases each). CDR3 length equals 12 residues. Germline V gives CDR1 MNHNY, CDR2 SVGAGI (reference sequence). In DNA, the CDR3 is TGTGCAGAGGGGGGCAGCTCCTACGAGCAGTACTTC. The encoded protein is CAEGGSSYEQYF.

The CDR3 here is CSVEVALGTEAFF. Here the CDR3 DNA reads TGCAGCGTTGAGGTCGCGCTGGGCACTGAAGCTTTCTTT. The chain uses TRBV29-1 and TRBJ1-1, with D unclear. There are 13 residues in the CDR3. CDR1 is SQVTM, CDR2 ANQGSEA, per germline. The V and J ends lost 3 bases and 4 bases respectively, with 12 bases between them.

The V and J genes are TRBV7-9 and TRBJ2-1, with 14 bases identical to TRBD2. CDR3 length equals 18 residues. CDR1 and CDR2 from the germline V gene are SEHNR and FQNEAQ (reference sequence). V trimming: 0 bases; J trimming: 6 bases; junction bases outside the gene matches: 7. The CDR3 loop is CASSLAAGTSGSLNEQFF. The CDR3 DNA reads TGTGCCAGCAGCTTAGCCGCTGGGACTAGCGGGAGTCTCAATGAGCAGTTCTTC.

The V and J genes are TRBV6-5 and TRBJ2-5, with unresolved D. The V end lost 1 base, the J end lost 1 base, and 13 bases lay between the germline ends. Germline V lookup: CDR1 MNHEY, CDR2 SVGAGI. The CDR3 spans 16 residues. The CDR3 DNA follows: TGTGCCAGCAGTTACTGGGGTGAGGAGATCCAAGAGACCCAGTACTTC. Amino acids: CASSYWGEEIQETQYF.

The chain recombines TRBV27 with TRBJ2-6; possibly TRBD2 for D (5 bases). The V end was cut by 3 bases, the J end by 0 bases, with 9 bases between. The length of the CDR3 is 16 residues. Germline loops: CDR1 MNHEY, CDR2 SMNVEV (reference sequence). CDR3 nucleotides: TGTGCCAGCAGTTTCCGGGAAAGCTCTGGGGCCAACGTCCTGACTTTC. It translates to CASSFRESSGANVLTF.

This clonotype was found a few times. This chain uses TRBV5-1 with TRBJ2-1; D is perhaps TRBD1 (7 bases). This CDR3 has 16 residues. Deletions cut 4 bases from V and 6 bases from J, with 20 bases between. Germline assignment: CDR1 SGHRS and CDR2 YFSETQ. This chain's CDR3 is CASSPGTASGGNEQFF. The CDR3 DNA reads as TGCGCCAGCAGCCCCGGGACAGCCTCCGGGGGCAATGAGCAGTTCTTC. The whole variable domain, remainder taken from reference TRBV5-1 and TRBJ2-1, is KAGVTQTPRYLIKTRGQQVTLSCSPISGHRSVSWYQQTPGQGLQFLFEYFSETQRNKGNFPGRFSGRQFSNSRSEMNVSTLELGDSALYLCASSPGTASGGNEQFFGPGTRLTVL.

This clonotype has only a few counts. Here the CDR3 reads CASMGPAKTQYF. CDR3 DNA sequence: TGTGCCAGCATGGGCCCGGCGAAGACCCAGTACTTC. The V gene is TRBV6-6, the J gene TRBJ2-5; the D is unclear. Germline V CDR1 and CDR2: MNHNY, SVGAGI (reference sequence). The CDR3 covers 12 residues. V lost 7 bases to trimming and J lost 6 bases, with 12 bases between them.

This clonotype occurred a few times. The chain uses TRBV29-1 and TRBJ1-2; 9 bases are a match to TRBD1. The CDR3 length is 15 residues. Germline CDR1 SQVTM, CDR2 ANQGSEA. V lost 4 bases, J lost 3 bases, and 9 bases stayed unmatched. The DNA for the CDR3 is TGCAGCGTTGGTACAGGGGGCAATAGGGACTATGGCTACACCTTC. It codes for CSVGTGGNRDYGYTF.

J is TRBJ2-7 and V is TRBV28; D may correspond to TRBD1 or TRBD2 (5 bases each). Between the trimmed V and J ends, which lost 4 bases and 3 bases, there was a span of 16 bases. The CDR3 has 15 amino acids. Germline CDR1 and CDR2: MDHEN and SYDVKM. Here the CDR3 reads CASSSRGGQIYEQYF. The CDR3 DNA is TGTGCCAGCAGTTCCCGGGGCGGACAAATCTACGAGCAGTACTTC.

The V gene is TRBV11-2, the J gene TRBJ1-2; D is perhaps TRBD1 (6 bases). The V end lost 0 bases, the J end lost 8 bases, and 16 bases lay between the germline ends. CDR1 SGHAT and CDR2 FQNNGV come from the germline V gene. The CDR3 contains 15 residues. Here the CDR3 reads CASSLDPGGLGGYTF. The CDR3 coding sequence is TGTGCCAGCAGCTTAGATCCGGGGGGGCTAGGAGGCTACACCTTC.

V gene TRBV2 combines with J gene TRBJ1-2; D perhaps matches TRBD1 (6 bases). The germline CDR1 and CDR2 sequences are SNHLY and FYNNEI. This CDR3 has 13 residues. V dropped 3 bases and J dropped 7 bases, with 12 bases sitting between them. This CDR3 is CASSDVSGVGYTF. DNA for the CDR3: TGTGCCAGCAGTGATGTCTCAGGGGTTGGCTACACCTTC. Supplemented by reference TRBV2 and TRBJ1-2, the full variable domain reads EPEVTQTPSHQVTQMGQEVILRCVPISNHLYFYWYRQILGQKVEFLVSFYNNEISEKSEIFDDQFSVERPDGSNFTLKIRSTKLEDSAMYFCASSDVSGVGYTFGSGTRLTVV.

The chain joins TRBV6-2 or TRBV6-3 to TRBJ2-4; 11 nucleotides align to TRBD2. The assigned J gene may be wrong: the sequence end matches TRBJ2-7 better. The germline V gene encodes CDR1 MNHEY and CDR2 SVGEGT. The CDR3 is made up of 17 amino acids. In nucleotides, the CDR3 is TGTGCCAGCAGTTACTCGAAAACTAGCGGGAGAATCTACGAGCAGTACTTC. Translated, it gives CASSYSKTSGRIYEQYF.

V is TRBV21-1 and J is TRBJ2-7; no check of the table's D call, TRBD2, against the DNA was made. TRBV21-1 is classified as a pseudogene. CDR3 length: 13 amino acids. For the CDR3, the DNA is TGTGCCAGCACCCCCGGGACTTCCTACGAGCAGTACTTC. Its translation: CASTPGTSYEQYF.

The chain is built from TRBV6-5 and TRBJ2-5; D unresolved. The CDR3 covers 14 residues. The germline gives CDR1 MNHEY, CDR2 SVGAGI. V was trimmed by 2 bases and J by 5 bases, leaving 12 bases between them. CDR3 coding DNA: TGTGCCAGCAGTTACCTTCGGATCGGGGAGACCCAGTACTTC. Protein sequence: CASSYLRIGETQYF.

This clonotype was picked up a small number of times. J is TRBJ1-2 and V is TRBV20-1; D is possibly TRBD1 (6 bases). Germline values: CDR1 DFQATT, CDR2 SNEGSKA (reference sequence). Trimming removed 6 bases from V and 13 bases from J, with 21 bases in between. The CDR3 covers 12 residues. CDR3: CSAPAAGGRLTF. DNA of the CDR3: TGCAGTGCCCCCGCCGCGGGGGGCCGGCTCACCTTC.

This chain connects TRBV7-9 to TRBJ2-7, with 9 positions matching TRBD2. CDR3 length equals 15 residues. CDR1 is SEHNR, CDR2 FQNEAQ, per germline (reference sequence). Losses at the gene ends were 5 bases for V and 2 bases for J; bases not matched to a gene: 7. The CDR3, as DNA: TGTGCCAGCAGCCAAGTCTCTAGCGGGACCTACGAGCAGTACTTC. It codes for CASSQVSSGTYEQYF.

J is TRBJ1-4 and V is TRBV7-2; D is uncertain. The CDR3 has 13 amino acids. Trimming removed 6 bases at V and 6 bases at J, with 11 bases between. Looked up from germline, CDR1 is SGHTA and CDR2 is FQGNSA. The CDR3 loop reads CASSAPPHEKLFF. In DNA form, the CDR3 reads TGTGCCAGCAGTGCGCCCCCTCATGAAAAACTGTTTTTT.

There are a few counts of this clonotype. The chain has TRBV5-1 and TRBJ2-1; perhaps TRBD2 as D (6 bases). The germline V and J ends were trimmed by 4 bases and 10 bases, with 15 bases remaining between them. Germline CDR1 is SGHRS and CDR2 is YFSETQ. The CDR3 is 13 residues long. In DNA, the CDR3 is TGCGCCAGCAGCCCTAGCGACCCAAGGGAGCAGTTCTTC. It translates to CASSPSDPREQFF.

This clonotype was counted a few times. The chain recombines TRBV7-2 with TRBJ2-3; 12 bases line up with TRBD2. J gave up 3 bases and V 4 bases, and 2 bases lay outside the gene matches. CDR1 SGHTA and CDR2 FQGNSA come from the germline V gene. CDR3 length: 15 residues. CDR3 region: CASSSSGGVTDTQYF. The CDR3 DNA reads as TGTGCCAGCAGCTCTAGCGGGGGGGTGACAGATACGCAGTATTTT.

This clonotype was observed a few times. The V call is TRBV5-1, the J call TRBJ2-1; a possible D gene is TRBD2 (6 bases). This CDR3 has 15 amino acids. Germline V gene sequence: CDR1 SGHRS, CDR2 YFSETQ. V lost 0 bases and J 5 bases, leaving 12 bases between the germline ends. CDR3 nucleotide sequence: TGCGCCAGCAGCTTGGGCCTAGCGTCAGACAATGAGCAGTTCTTC. Its translation: CASSLGLASDNEQFF.

The chain is built from TRBV20-1 and TRBJ2-7; perhaps TRBD2 as D (6 bases). Germline V CDR1 and CDR2: DFQATT, SNEGSKA (reference sequence). Trimming stripped 8 bases from V and 0 bases from J, with 17 bases between. The CDR3 consists of 14 residues. The CDR3 DNA reads TGCAGTACCCATCGCCCGGGGGTCTCCTACGAGCAGTACTTC. It is translated as CSTHRPGVSYEQYF.

The V call is TRBV6-6, the J call TRBJ2-1, with 9 bases matching TRBD2. The CDR3 contains 15 residues. Unmatched junction bases numbered 5, after V lost 2 bases and J lost 6 bases. The germline CDR1 and CDR2 sequences are MNHNY and SVGAGI (reference sequence). This CDR3 reads CASSYGSGGGNEQFF. As DNA, the CDR3 is TGTGCCAGCAGTTACGGTAGCGGGGGCGGCAATGAGCAGTTCTTC.

The J gene is TRBJ2-1, the V gene TRBV5-1, with 8 nucleotides matching TRBD2. CDR3 length: 15 residues. Germline CDR1 reads SGHRS; CDR2 reads YFSETQ. The junction had 6 bases not matched to a gene; V was cut back by 3 bases and J by 4 bases. The CDR3 loop is CASSSAGGPYNEQFF. The CDR3 coding sequence is TGCGCCAGCAGCTCGGCGGGGGGCCCTTACAATGAGCAGTTCTTC.

The chain recombines TRBV29-1 with TRBJ2-3; no clear D. Trimming took off 5 bases at V and 2 bases at J, with 8 bases between the two ends. The CDR3 runs 12 residues. In germline, CDR1 is SQVTM, CDR2 ANQGSEA. The CDR3 spells CSVNPSTDTQYF. Here the CDR3 DNA reads TGCAGCGTTAATCCCTCCACAGATACGCAGTATTTT.

In its sample, this clonotype was seen a few times. The rearrangement joins TRBV2 to TRBJ2-7; TRBD2 matches at 7 bases. The V gene end was trimmed by 8 bases and the J gene end by 0 bases; junction bases not matched to a gene: 1. Germline loops: CDR1 SNHLY, CDR2 FYNNEI. The CDR3 is 12 residues long. The CDR3 nucleotides read TGTGCCAGCCGGGACTACTCCTACGAGCAGTACTTC. Translating gives CASRDYSYEQYF.

The genes are TRBV7-8 and TRBJ2-7; no clear D gene. V was cut by 1 base and J by 7 bases, with 8 bases left in between. The CDR3 runs to 12 residues. Germline V lookup: CDR1 SGHVS, CDR2 FQNEAQ. DNA of the CDR3: TGTGCCAGCAGCTTAGATGGGTCTGAGCAGTACTTC. Translated: CASSLDGSEQYF. The full variable domain, its missing parts supplied by reference TRBV7-8 and TRBJ2-7, is GAGVSQSPRYKVAKRGQDVALRCDPISGHVSLFWYQQALGQGPEFLTYFQNEAQLDKSGLPSDRFFAERPEGSVSTLKIQRTQQEDSAVYLCASSLDGSEQYFGPGTRLTVT.